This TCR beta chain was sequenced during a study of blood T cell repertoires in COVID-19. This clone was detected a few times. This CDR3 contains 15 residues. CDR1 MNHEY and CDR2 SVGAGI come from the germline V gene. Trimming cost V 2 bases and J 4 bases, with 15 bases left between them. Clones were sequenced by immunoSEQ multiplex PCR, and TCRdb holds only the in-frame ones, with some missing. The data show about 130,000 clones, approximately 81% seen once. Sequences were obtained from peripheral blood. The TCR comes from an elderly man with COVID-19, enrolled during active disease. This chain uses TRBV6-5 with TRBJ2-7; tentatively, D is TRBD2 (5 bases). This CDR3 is CASSYPFGLGYEQYF. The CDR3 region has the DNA TGTGCCAGCAGTTACCCCTTTGGACTTGGGTACGAGCAGTACTTC.